There are a few counts of the clone carrying this TCR beta chain. Making the TCR beta libraries involved quantitative 5'-RACE with molecular barcodes. TCRdb fed the 5' RACE reads into MiXCR, producing one record per CDR3 protein. This sample has 250,000 to 350,000 distinct CDR3 sequences, with 20% found just once. This CDR3 contains 16 residues. Trimming left V 3 bases short and J 3 bases short, with 15 bases between. Per germline, CDR1 SGHRS and CDR2 YFSETQ. The data originate from a study of CD8 T cells in ankylosing spondylitis. The receptor's source is a male donor with ankylosing spondylitis or in good health (not recorded which). Specimen: blood, either unsorted or a sorted T cell fraction (not recorded which). The chain uses TRBV5-1 and TRBJ2-2; a weak D match, TRBD1 (6 bases). The DNA for the CDR3 is TGCGCCAGCAGCTGGATGGGGGCGCGGGACACCGGGGAGCTGTTTTTT. As protein: CASSWMGARDTGELFF.